This record looks at one T cell receptor (beta chain) sequence and its context. Its specificity is unknown. Per the original methods: Clonotypes per individual ranged from about 85,000 to nearly 500,000. In TCRdb, the 5' RACE reads were re-called with MiXCR into one record per CDR3 protein. TCRdb assigned the V and J calls; the authors' analysis was not used. The sample shows hundreds of thousands of distinct CDR3 sequences, approximately 30% of them seen only once. Six healthy women, forming three identical twin pairs, donated samples. This record comes from a study of identical twins' blood T cells. Overall study findings and caveats: Twins shared more top CDR3 clonotypes than unrelated donors did.

The V gene's germline CDR1 is DFQATT and CDR2 SNEGSKA (reference sequence). The V gene lost 4 bases and the J gene lost 2 bases, with 11 bases spanning the gap. The CDR3 covers 13 residues. The sequence was obtained from a woman aged 18 to 55 in good health. Sequencing used PBMCs. The chain combines TRBV20-1 with TRBJ1-1, with D tentatively TRBD1 (5 bases). The CDR3: CSAKGRINTEAFF. In DNA form, the CDR3 reads TGCAGTGCTAAGGGGAGAATTAACACTGAAGCTTTCTTT.